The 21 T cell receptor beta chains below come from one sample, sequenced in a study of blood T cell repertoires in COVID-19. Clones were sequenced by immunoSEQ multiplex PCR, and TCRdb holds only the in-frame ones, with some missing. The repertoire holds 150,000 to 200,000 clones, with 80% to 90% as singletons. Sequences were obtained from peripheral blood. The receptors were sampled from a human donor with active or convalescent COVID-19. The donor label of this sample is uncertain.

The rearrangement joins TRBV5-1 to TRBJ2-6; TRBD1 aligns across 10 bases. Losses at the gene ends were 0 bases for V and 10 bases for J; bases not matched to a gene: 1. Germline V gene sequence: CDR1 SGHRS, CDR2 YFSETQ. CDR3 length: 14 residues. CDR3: CASSLGGQGNVLTF. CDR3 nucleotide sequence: TGCGCCAGCAGCTTGGGGGGACAGGGGAACGTCCTGACTTTC.

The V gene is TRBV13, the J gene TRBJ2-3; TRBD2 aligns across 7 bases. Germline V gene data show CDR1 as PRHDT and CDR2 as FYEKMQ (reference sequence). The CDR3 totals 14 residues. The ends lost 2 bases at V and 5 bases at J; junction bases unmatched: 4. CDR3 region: CASSLPGGLDTQYF. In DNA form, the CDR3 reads TGTGCCAGCAGCTTACCGGGGGGATTAGATACGCAGTATTTT.

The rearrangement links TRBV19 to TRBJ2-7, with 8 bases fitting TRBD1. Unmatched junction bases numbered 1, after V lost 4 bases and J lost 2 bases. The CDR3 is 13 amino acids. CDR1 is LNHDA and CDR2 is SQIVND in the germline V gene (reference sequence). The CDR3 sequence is CASSTTGAYEQYF. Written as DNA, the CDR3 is TGTGCCAGTAGTACGACAGGGGCCTACGAGCAGTACTTC.

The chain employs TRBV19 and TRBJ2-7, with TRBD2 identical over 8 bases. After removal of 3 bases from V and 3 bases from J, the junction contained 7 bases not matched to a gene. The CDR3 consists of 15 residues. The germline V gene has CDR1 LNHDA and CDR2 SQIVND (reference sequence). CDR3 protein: CASSIVAGGSYEQYF. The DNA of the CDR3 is TGTGCCAGTAGTATTGTTGCGGGAGGAAGCTACGAGCAGTACTTC.

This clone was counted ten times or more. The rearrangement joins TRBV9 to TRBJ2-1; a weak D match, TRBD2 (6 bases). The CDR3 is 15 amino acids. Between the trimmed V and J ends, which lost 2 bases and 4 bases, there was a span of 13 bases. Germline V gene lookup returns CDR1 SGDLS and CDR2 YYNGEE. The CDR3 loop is CASSVQPGEYNEQFF. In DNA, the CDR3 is TGTGCCAGCAGCGTCCAACCGGGGGAGTACAATGAGCAGTTCTTC. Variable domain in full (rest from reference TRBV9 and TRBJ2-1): DSGVTQTPKHLITATGQRVTLRCSPRSGDLSVYWYQQSLDQGLQFLIQYYNGEERAKGNILERFSAQQFPDLHSELNLSSLELGDSALYFCASSVQPGEYNEQFFGPGTRLTVL.

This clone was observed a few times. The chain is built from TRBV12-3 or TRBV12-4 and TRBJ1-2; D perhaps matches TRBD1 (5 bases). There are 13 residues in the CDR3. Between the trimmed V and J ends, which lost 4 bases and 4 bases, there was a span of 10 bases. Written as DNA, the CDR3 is TGTGCCAGCAGTTCAGGGTCCGGCTATGGCTACACCTTC. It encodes CASSSGSGYGYTF.

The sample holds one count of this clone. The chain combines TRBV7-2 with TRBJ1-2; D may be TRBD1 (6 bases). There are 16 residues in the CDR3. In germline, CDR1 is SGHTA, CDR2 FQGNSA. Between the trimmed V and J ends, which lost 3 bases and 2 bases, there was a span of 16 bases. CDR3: CASSLSIQGGNYGYTF. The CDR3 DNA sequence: TGTGCCAGCAGCTTGTCGATACAGGGTGGGAACTATGGCTACACCTTC.

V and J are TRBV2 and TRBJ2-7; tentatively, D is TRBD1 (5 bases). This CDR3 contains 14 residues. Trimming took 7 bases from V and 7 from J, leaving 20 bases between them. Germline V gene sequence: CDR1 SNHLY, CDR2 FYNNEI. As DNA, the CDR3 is TGTGCCAGCAAACGAACTCAGGGATCCTGGGAGCAGTACTTC. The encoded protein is CASKRTQGSWEQYF.

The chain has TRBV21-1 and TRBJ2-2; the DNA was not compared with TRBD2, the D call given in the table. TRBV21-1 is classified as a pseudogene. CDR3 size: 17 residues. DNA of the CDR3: TGTGCCAGCAGCGCTACGGGGGGGGGCCCGAGGACCGGGGAGCTGTTTTTT. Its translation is CASSATGGGPRTGELFF.

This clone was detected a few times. The CDR3 nucleotides are TGTGCCAGCAGTCCTACGGGACAGATCTATAATTCACCCCTCCACTTT. This codes for CASSPTGQIYNSPLHF. J is TRBJ1-6 and V is TRBV27, with 7 bases aligning to TRBD1. Germline CDR1 is MNHEY and CDR2 is SMNVEV (reference sequence). The CDR3 loop spans 16 amino acids. J was trimmed by 3 bases and V by 5 bases; bases with no gene match: 7.

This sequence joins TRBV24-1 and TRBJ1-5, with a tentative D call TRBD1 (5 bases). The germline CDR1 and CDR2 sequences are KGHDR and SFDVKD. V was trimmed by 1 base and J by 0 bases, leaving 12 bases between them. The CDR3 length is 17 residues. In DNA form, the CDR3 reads TGTGCCACCAGTGATTTAAGACAGTCCTATAGCAATCAGCCCCAGCATTTT. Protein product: CATSDLRQSYSNQPQHF.

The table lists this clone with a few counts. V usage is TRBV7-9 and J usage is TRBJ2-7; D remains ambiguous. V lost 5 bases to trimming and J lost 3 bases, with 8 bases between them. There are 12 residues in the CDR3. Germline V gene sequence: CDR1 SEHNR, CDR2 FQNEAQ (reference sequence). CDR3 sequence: CASSPPNYEQYF. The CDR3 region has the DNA TGTGCCAGCAGCCCCCCAAACTACGAGCAGTACTTC.

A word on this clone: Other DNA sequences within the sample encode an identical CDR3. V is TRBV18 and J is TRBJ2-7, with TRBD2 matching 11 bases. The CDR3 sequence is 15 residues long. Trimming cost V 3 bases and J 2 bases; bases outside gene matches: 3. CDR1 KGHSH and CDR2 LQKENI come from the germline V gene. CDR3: CASSPGTSGTYEQYF. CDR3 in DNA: TGTGCCAGCTCACCGGGGACTAGCGGAACCTACGAGCAGTACTTC.

The chain's CDR3 is CASSRRTTGSNYEQYF. The CDR3 bases are TGTGCCAGCAGCCGGCGAACGACAGGGTCCAACTACGAGCAGTACTTC. The genes are TRBV7-9 and TRBJ2-7; TRBD1 matches 7 bases. The junction had 13 bases not matched to a gene; V was cut back by 5 bases and J by 3 bases. CDR3 size: 16 residues. Germline V CDR1 and CDR2: SEHNR, FQNEAQ (reference sequence).

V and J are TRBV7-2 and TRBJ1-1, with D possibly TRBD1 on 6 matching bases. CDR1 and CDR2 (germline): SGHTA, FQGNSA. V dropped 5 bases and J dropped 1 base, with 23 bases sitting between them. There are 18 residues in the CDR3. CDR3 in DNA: TGTGCCAGCAGCCCCCCATCGGGCAGGGGATTTCGGAACACTGAAGCTTTCTTT. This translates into CASSPPSGRGFRNTEAFF.

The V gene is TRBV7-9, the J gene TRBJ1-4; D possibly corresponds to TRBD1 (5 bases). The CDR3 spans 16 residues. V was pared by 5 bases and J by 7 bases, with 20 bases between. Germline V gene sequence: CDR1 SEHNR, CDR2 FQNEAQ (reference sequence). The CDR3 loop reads CASSPREGDRGEKLFF. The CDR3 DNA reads TGTGCCAGCAGCCCCCGGGAGGGCGATAGGGGTGAAAAACTGTTTTTT.

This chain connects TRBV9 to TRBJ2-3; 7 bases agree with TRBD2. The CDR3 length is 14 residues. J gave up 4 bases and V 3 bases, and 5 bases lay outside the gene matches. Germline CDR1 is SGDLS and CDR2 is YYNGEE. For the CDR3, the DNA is TGTGCCAGCAGCGCGCGGGGAGGGGCAGATACGCAGTATTTT. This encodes CASSARGGADTQYF.

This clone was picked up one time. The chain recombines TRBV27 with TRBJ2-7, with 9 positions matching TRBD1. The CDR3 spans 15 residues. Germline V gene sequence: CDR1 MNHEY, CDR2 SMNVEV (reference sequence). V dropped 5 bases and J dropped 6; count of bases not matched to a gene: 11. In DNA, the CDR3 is TGTGCCAGCAGTCCAGCCCCCCCACAGGGGGCCGAGCAGTACTTC. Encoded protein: CASSPAPPQGAEQYF.

CDR3 in DNA: TGTGCCAGCAGCTTAAGTAGCGGCAGCTCCTACAATGAGCAGTTCTTC. It codes for CASSLSSGSSYNEQFF. The chain is built from TRBV7-3 and TRBJ2-1; tentative D call: TRBD2 (6 bases). V shed 1 base and J shed 0 bases, with 10 bases lying between them. CDR1 is SGHTA, CDR2 FQGTGA, per germline. The CDR3 spans 16 residues.

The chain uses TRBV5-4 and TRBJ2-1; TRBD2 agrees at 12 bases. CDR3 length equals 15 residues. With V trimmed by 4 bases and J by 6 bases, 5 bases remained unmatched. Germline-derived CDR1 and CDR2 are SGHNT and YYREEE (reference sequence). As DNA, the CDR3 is TGTGCCAGCAGCGCCTCTAGCGGGGGGGCCAATGAGCAGTTCTTC. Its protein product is CASSASSGGANEQFF.

The CDR3 reads CASSPDRGVEAFF. The CDR3 nucleotides read TGTGCCAGCTCACCGGACAGGGGGGTTGAAGCTTTCTTT. The V gene is TRBV18, the J gene TRBJ1-1, with TRBD1 identical over 10 bases. The trim removed 3 bases at V and 7 bases at J, leaving 2 bases unmatched. Per germline, CDR1 KGHSH and CDR2 LQKENI. The CDR3 sequence is 13 residues long.